Following are 2 T cell receptor beta chains from one sample sequenced in a study of regulatory T cells in long-lasting Graves disease. Time point: persistent/refractory GD, antithyroid drugs over 5 years with positive TRAb. PBMC RNA served as the TCR library source. According to the study, TCR beta libraries were built with iRepertoire HTBI primers and CDR3-region Arm-PCR. TCRdb re-derived calls from the multiplex PCR reads in MiXCR, one entry per CDR3 protein. The sample includes roughly 700,000 distinct CDR3 sequences, approximately 29% of them seen just once. Specimen: peripheral blood mononuclear cells (PBMCs), collected when the disease was refractory, from a patient treated with antithyroid drugs. The receptors derive from a female donor with Graves disease.

This clonotype was seen at least ten times. The chain couples TRBV7-3 to TRBJ1-2; the match to TRBD1 covers 7 bases. The V gene end was trimmed by 5 bases and the J gene end by 3 bases; junction bases not matched to a gene: 3. Germline CDR1 is SGHTA and CDR2 is FQGTGA. The CDR3 is 13 amino acids. The CDR3 DNA reads as TGTGCCAGCAGCCCCGGGACAGACTATGGCTACACCTTC. This translates into CASSPGTDYGYTF.

The V and J genes are TRBV15 and TRBJ1-5, with 7 positions matching TRBD1. The CDR3 spans 14 residues. The germline CDR1 and CDR2 sequences are LNHNV and YYDKDF (reference sequence). The J segment lost 4 bases and the V segment lost 5 bases, leaving 5 bases of the junction unmatched. The CDR3 DNA is TGTGCCACCAGCCTCCGACAGGGAAATCAGCCCCAGCATTTT. It codes for CATSLRQGNQPQHF. Looking up the rest from reference TRBV15 and TRBJ1-5 gives the full variable domain: DAMVIQNPRYQVTQFGKPVTLSCSQTLNHNVMYWYQQKSSQAPKLLFHYYDKDFNNEADTPDNFQSRRPNTSFCFLDIRSPGLGDTAMYLCATSLRQGNQPQHFGDGTRLSIL.